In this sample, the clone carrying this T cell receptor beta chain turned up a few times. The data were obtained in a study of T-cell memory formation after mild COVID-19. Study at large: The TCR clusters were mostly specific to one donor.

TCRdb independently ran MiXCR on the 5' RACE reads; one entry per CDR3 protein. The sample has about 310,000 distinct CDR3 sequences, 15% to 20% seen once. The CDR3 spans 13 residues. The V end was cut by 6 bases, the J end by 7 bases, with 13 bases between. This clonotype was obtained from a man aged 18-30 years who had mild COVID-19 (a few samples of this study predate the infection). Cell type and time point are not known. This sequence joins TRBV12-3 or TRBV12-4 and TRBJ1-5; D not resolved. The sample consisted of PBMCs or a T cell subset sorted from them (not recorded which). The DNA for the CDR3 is TGTGCCAGCAGCCTCTTCGGGCGACAGCCCCAGCATTTT. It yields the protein CASSLFGRQPQHF.